The 17 T cell receptor beta chains below come from one sample, sequenced in a study of vaccination and CD4 T cells after COVID-19. Treatment denoted: approximately nine-day PBMC culture with coronavirus spike peptide pools or control peptides (ViraFEST assay). Which antigens these TCRs recognize remains unknown. The Oncomine TCR Beta short-read assay was applied to DNA of cultured CD4+ T cells. Each CDR3 protein gets one entry after TCRdb re-called the PCR reads with MiXCR. The top ten hold 20% to 25% of the sample, which has around 6,000 distinct CDR3 sequences, around 19% seen once. The sequenced sample consisted of CD4+ T cells from blood, cultured in vitro. These receptors were collected from a human donor who had recovered from COVID-19.

The chain has TRBV30 and TRBJ2-3; the match to TRBD2 covers 11 bases. Germline loops: CDR1 GTSNPN, CDR2 SVGIG (reference sequence). J gave up 6 bases and V 2 bases, and 4 bases lay outside the gene matches. The CDR3 is 14 residues long. CDR3 bases: TGTGCCTGGAGTATAGCGGGAGGGCGGGATACGCAGTATTTT. This encodes CAWSIAGGRDTQYF.

The genes are TRBV29-1 and TRBJ2-1; TRBD2 matches 8 bases. There are 14 residues in the CDR3. With 0 bases clipped from V and 7 bases from J, the junction kept 5 bases outside the gene matches. Germline V gene sequence: CDR1 SQVTM, CDR2 ANQGSEA. This chain's CDR3 is CSVEEPSGRNEQFF. CDR3 in DNA: TGCAGCGTTGAAGAGCCCAGCGGGAGAAATGAGCAGTTCTTC.

The chain uses TRBV6-5 and TRBJ2-1, with no clear D. V gave up 4 bases and J gave up 2 bases, with 12 bases separating them. Germline CDR1 reads MNHEY; CDR2 reads SVGAGI. This CDR3 has 15 amino acids. The CDR3 loop reads CASSSTGTTYNEQFF. The CDR3 bases are TGTGCCAGCAGTTCCACCGGAACAACCTACAATGAGCAGTTCTTC.

Details on this clonotype: The junction and the germline gene differ at one end; a read error may be behind it. The chain is built from TRBV11-3 and TRBJ1-3; D is unresolved. Germline CDR1 SGHNT, CDR2 YENEEA. This CDR3 comprises 17 residues. The CDR3 sequence: CASSLVPTTFSGNIIYF. The CDR3 DNA sequence: TGTGCCAGCAGCTTAGTTCCCACAACCTTCTCTGGAAACATCATATATTTT.

By its share, this clonotype is medium-sized. V usage is TRBV6-1 and J usage is TRBJ1-2; TRBD1 matches 7 bases. CDR1 MNHNS and CDR2 SASEGT come from the germline V gene. With V trimmed by 5 bases and J by 4 bases, 7 bases remained unmatched. This CDR3 is 14 amino acids long. The CDR3 region is CASSQPWDSYGYTF. CDR3 coding DNA: TGTGCCAGCAGTCAGCCCTGGGACAGCTATGGCTACACCTTC.

The V call is TRBV15, the J call TRBJ2-3; 9 nucleotides match TRBD2. This CDR3 is 16 amino acids long. Per germline, CDR1 LNHNV and CDR2 YYDKDF (reference sequence). The J segment lost 2 bases and the V segment lost 2 bases, leaving 5 bases of the junction unmatched. The CDR3 is CATSRLIAGATDTQYF. The CDR3 coding sequence is TGTGCCACCAGCAGACTAATAGCGGGGGCCACAGATACGCAGTATTTT.

V usage is TRBV4-3 and J usage is TRBJ2-1, with a weak D call TRBD2 (6 bases). Germline loops: CDR1 LGHNA, CDR2 YSLEER. This CDR3 is built from 17 residues. V lost 1 base and J 4 bases, leaving 17 bases between the germline ends. CDR3 residues: CASSQVTPGLGYNEQFF. The CDR3 DNA follows: TGCGCCAGCAGCCAAGTCACTCCGGGACTCGGATACAATGAGCAGTTCTTC.

The chain recombines TRBV4-1 with TRBJ1-2; 10 bases match TRBD1. This CDR3 region has 15 residues. Germline assignment: CDR1 MGHRA and CDR2 YSYEKL. J lost 2 bases, V lost 4 bases, and 4 bases had no gene match. The CDR3 loop reads CASSPDRGQNYGYTF. The CDR3 DNA reads as TGCGCCAGCAGCCCCGACAGGGGGCAGAACTATGGCTACACCTTC.

CDR3 residues: CASSPSDGLHLAKNIQYF. The CDR3 nucleotides are TGTGCCAGCAGCCCCTCGGACGGGCTCCATTTAGCCAAAAACATTCAGTACTTC. This rearrangement joins TRBV9 to TRBJ2-4; no firm D call. Per the germline V gene, CDR1 is SGDLS and CDR2 is YYNGEE. V was shortened by 4 bases and J by 0 bases, with 20 bases between the two germline ends. CDR3 length: 18 amino acids.

This sequence joins TRBV30 and TRBJ1-1; 10 bases fit TRBD1. CDR1 is GTSNPN, CDR2 SVGIG, per germline (reference sequence). CDR3 length: 13 amino acids. V was clipped by 4 bases and J by 4 bases; unmatched bases: 3. CDR3 DNA: TGTGCCTGGACAAGGGACAGGGGCACTGAAGCTTTCTTT. Translating it yields CAWTRDRGTEAFF.

The rearrangement links TRBV3-1 to TRBJ2-5, with 8 positions matching TRBD2. This CDR3 has 15 residues. V gave up 1 base and J gave up 4 bases; unmatched junction bases: 5. CDR1 and CDR2 (germline): LGHDT, YNNKEL (reference sequence). This CDR3 is CASSQVERGRETQYF. The CDR3, as DNA: TGTGCCAGCAGCCAAGTTGAGCGGGGGAGAGAGACCCAGTACTTC.

This clonotype was detected only a few times. The CDR3 reads CASSPREVLNTEAFF. The CDR3 coding sequence is TGTGCCAGCAGCCCGAGGGAGGTCCTGAACACTGAAGCTTTCTTT. The chain combines TRBV11-3 with TRBJ1-1; no clear D gene. This CDR3 is 15 amino acids long. CDR1 is SGHNT and CDR2 is YENEEA in the germline V gene. V lost 5 bases and J lost 0, with 13 bases in between.

The rearrangement links TRBV9 to TRBJ2-4, with TRBD2 as a possible D gene (5 bases). Trimming left V 2 bases short and J 0 bases short, with 12 bases between. CDR3 size: 16 residues. Germline values: CDR1 SGDLS, CDR2 YYNGEE. Here the CDR3 DNA reads TGTGCCAGCAGCGTGGATACTAGGTTAGCCAAAAACATTCAGTACTTC. As protein: CASSVDTRLAKNIQYF. The full variable domain, with the rest looked up from reference TRBV9 and TRBJ2-4, is DSGVTQTPKHLITATGQRVTLRCSPRSGDLSVYWYQQSLDQGLQFLIQYYNGEERAKGNILERFSAQQFPDLHSELNLSSLELGDSALYFCASSVDTRLAKNIQYFGAGTRLSVL.

V is TRBV18 and J is TRBJ1-1; 7 bases agree with TRBD1. CDR1 and CDR2 (germline): KGHSH, LQKENI. Unmatched junction bases numbered 7, after V lost 4 bases and J lost 5 bases. The CDR3 runs 14 residues. The CDR3 loop is CASSLPGGSTEAFF. The CDR3 nucleotides read TGTGCCAGCTCACTTCCAGGGGGGAGTACTGAAGCTTTCTTT. The variable domain in full, with the rest retrieved from reference TRBV18 and TRBJ1-1, is NAGVMQNPRHLVRRRGQEARLRCSPMKGHSHVYWYRQLPEEGLKFMVYLQKENIIDESGMPKERFSAEFPKEGPSILRIQQVVRGDSAAYFCASSLPGGSTEAFFGQGTRLTVV.

This clonotype is hyperexpanded in the sample. V and J are TRBV27 and TRBJ1-1, with D possibly matching TRBD1 (6 bases). Germline CDR1 reads MNHEY; CDR2 reads SMNVEV (reference sequence). With 0 bases removed from V and 4 bases from J, the gap between germline ends came to 12 bases. This CDR3 is built from 15 residues. CDR3 in DNA: TGTGCCAGCAGTTTATCTACAGGGAAAAGCACTGAAGCTTTCTTT. Protein: CASSLSTGKSTEAFF.

This clonotype was seen more than once but under ten times. The chain employs TRBV5-8 and TRBJ2-5, with D unclear. Trimming shortened V by 2 bases and J by 4 bases, and 12 bases separated the two germline ends. Per germline, CDR1 SGHTS and CDR2 YDEGEE. The CDR3 has 14 residues. CDR3 in DNA: TGTGCCAGCAGCTTTCCCGACTCATCAGAGACCCAGTACTTC. Translating gives CASSFPDSSETQYF.

In this sample, this clonotype is medium-sized. The gene calls are TRBV10-1 and TRBJ2-7; D remains ambiguous. Germline V gene data show CDR1 as WNHNN and CDR2 as SYGVQD (reference sequence). This CDR3 has 13 residues. V was clipped by 6 bases and J by 7 bases, with 16 bases between them. CDR3 coding DNA: TGCGCCAGCAGCGACTCCCCCCCTGGAGAGCAGTACTTC. Residues: CASSDSPPGEQYF.